This T cell receptor (beta chain) was recovered during a study of naive and memory T cell subsets. V was clipped by 2 bases and J by 1 base, with 6 bases between them. Germline V gene lookup returns CDR1 SGHTA and CDR2 FQGTGA. The CDR3 length is 13 residues. Ligated cDNA underwent four rounds of PCR with nested alpha and beta constant region primers and SP2. Alpha and beta constant region primers primed reverse transcription for blood and skin samples. TCRdb analysed the 5' RACE reads with MiXCR anew, one entry per CDR3 protein. The table records over 50,000 distinct CDR3 sequences, more than 7.5% of them present only once. A UMI-containing oligonucleotide was joined by 3' ligation to the TCR cDNA template.

This TCR was recovered from a female donor in good health. The chain employs TRBV7-3 and TRBJ2-7; D uncertain. CDR3: CASSLQESYEQYF. For the CDR3, the DNA is TGTGCCAGCAGCTTACAGGAATCCTACGAGCAGTACTTC.